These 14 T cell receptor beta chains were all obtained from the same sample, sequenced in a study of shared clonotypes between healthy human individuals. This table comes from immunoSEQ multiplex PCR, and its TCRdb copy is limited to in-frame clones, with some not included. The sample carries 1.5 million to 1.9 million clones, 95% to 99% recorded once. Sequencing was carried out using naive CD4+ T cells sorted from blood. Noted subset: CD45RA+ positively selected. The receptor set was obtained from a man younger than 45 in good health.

The chain's CDR3 is CASSPQARREGRETQYF. Written as DNA, the CDR3 is TGTGCCAGCAGCCCTCAAGCCCGGCGGGAGGGTCGGGAGACCCAGTACTTC. The genes are TRBV9 and TRBJ2-5; 9 nucleotides agree with TRBD2. The CDR3 length is 17 residues. CDR1 SGDLS and CDR2 YYNGEE come from the germline V gene. V lost 4 bases and J lost 5; bases outside the gene matches: 15.

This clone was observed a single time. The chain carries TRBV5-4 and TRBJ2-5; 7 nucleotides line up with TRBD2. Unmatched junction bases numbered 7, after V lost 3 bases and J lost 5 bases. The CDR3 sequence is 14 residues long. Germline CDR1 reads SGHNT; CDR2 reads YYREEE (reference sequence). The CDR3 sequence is CASSSAGVDETQYF. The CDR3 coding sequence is TGTGCCAGCAGCTCGGCGGGAGTCGATGAGACCCAGTACTTC.

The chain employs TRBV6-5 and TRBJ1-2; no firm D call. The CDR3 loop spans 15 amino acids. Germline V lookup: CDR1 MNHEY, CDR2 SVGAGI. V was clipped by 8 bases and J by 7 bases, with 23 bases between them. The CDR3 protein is CASSPRSGSLVGYTF. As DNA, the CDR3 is TGTGCCAGCTCCCCCCGATCGGGCAGCTTGGTTGGCTACACCTTC.

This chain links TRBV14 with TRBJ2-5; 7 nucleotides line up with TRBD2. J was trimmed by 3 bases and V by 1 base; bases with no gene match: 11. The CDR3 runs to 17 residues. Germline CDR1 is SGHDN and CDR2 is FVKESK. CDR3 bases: TGTGCCAGCAGCCAAGGATCGTGGGCTAGCGGCAAAGAGACCCAGTACTTC. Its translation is CASSQGSWASGKETQYF.

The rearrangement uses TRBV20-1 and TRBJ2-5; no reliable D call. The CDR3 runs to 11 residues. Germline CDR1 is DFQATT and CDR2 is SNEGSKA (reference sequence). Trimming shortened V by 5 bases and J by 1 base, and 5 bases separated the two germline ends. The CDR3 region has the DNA TGCAGTGCTTGGTCCCAAGAGACCCAGTACTTC. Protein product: CSAWSQETQYF.

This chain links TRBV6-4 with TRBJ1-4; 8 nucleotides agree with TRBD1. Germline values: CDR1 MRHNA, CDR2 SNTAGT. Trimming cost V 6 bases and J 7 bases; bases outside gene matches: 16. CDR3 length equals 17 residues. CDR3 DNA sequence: TGTGCCAGCAGGGCGTCGGGACAGGTTTTCTCTCGTGAAAAACTGTTTTTT. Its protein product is CASRASGQVFSREKLFF.

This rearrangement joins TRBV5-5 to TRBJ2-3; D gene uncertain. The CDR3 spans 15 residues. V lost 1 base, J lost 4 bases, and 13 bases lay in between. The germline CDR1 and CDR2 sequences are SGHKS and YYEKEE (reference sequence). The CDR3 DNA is TGTGCCAGCAGCTTGCAAGACCTAAGAGCAGATACGCAGTATTTT. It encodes CASSLQDLRADTQYF.

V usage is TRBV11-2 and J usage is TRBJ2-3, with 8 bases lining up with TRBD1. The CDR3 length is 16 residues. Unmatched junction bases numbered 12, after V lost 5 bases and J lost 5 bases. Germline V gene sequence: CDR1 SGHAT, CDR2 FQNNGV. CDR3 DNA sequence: TGTGCCAGCAGCGCCGGGACAGGCCAATTTGGAGATACGCAGTATTTT. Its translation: CASSAGTGQFGDTQYF.

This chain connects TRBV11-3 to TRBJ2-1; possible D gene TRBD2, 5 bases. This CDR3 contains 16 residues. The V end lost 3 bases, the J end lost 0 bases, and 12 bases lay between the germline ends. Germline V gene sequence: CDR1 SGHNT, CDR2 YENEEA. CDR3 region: CASSLESGFSYNEQFF. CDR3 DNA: TGTGCCAGCAGCTTGGAAAGCGGTTTCTCCTACAATGAGCAGTTCTTC. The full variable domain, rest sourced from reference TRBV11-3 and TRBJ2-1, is EAGVVQSPRYKIIEKKQPVAFWCNPISGHNTLYWYLQNLGQGPELLIRYENEEAVDDSQLPKDRFSAERLKGVDSTLKIQPAELGDSAVYLCASSLESGFSYNEQFFGPGTRLTVL.

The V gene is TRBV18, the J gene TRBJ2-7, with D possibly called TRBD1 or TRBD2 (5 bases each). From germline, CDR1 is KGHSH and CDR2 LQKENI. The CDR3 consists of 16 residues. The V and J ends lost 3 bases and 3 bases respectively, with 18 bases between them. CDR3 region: CASSPTLLGTGYEQYF. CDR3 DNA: TGTGCCAGCTCACCTACACTGCTCGGGACCGGCTACGAGCAGTACTTC.

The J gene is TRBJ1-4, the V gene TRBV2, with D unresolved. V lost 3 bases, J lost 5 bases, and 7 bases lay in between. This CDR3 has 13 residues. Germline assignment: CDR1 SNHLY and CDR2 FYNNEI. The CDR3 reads CASSEQTNEKLFF. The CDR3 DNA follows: TGTGCCAGCAGTGAGCAGACAAATGAAAAACTGTTTTTT.

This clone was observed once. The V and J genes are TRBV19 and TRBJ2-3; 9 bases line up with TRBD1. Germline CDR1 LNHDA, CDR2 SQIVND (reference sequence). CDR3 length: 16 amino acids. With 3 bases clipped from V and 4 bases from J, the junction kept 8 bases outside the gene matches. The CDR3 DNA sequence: TGTGCCAGTAGTATCCCGGGACAGGGATCGTCAGATACGCAGTATTTT. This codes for CASSIPGQGSSDTQYF.

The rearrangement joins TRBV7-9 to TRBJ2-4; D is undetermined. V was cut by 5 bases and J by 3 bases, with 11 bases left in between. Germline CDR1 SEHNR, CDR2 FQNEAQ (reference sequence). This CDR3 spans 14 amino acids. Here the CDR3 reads CASSGDHGKNIQYF. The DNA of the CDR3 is TGTGCCAGCAGCGGAGACCACGGCAAAAACATTCAGTACTTC.

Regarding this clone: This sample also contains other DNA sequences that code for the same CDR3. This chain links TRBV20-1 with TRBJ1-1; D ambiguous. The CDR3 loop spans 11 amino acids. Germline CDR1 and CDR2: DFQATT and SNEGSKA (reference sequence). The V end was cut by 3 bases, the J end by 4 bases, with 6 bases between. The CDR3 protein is CSARGGTEAFF. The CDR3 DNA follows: TGCAGTGCTAGGGGAGGCACTGAAGCTTTCTTT.